This T cell receptor (beta chain) derives from a study of T-cell reconstitution after alpha-beta-depleted transplantation in children (TCRdb year 2016). About the study as a whole: Using TCR repertoire profiling, the study followed T-cell immune reconstitution in a quantitative way in children after TCRalphabeta/CD19-depleted allogeneic hematopoietic cell transplantation.

The method behind the library was PCR. TCRdb records Illumina HiSeq 2500 as the sequencer. To normalize quantification of the TCRbeta repertoire, the TCR libraries were built with molecular barcoding that relied on unique molecular identifiers. TCRdb took the public reads, trimmed them with fastp at Q25, ran MiXCR for clone calling and kept in-frame beta chains. CDR3 protein duplicates are merged, each entry listing the most common genes and DNA. The table for this sample lists hundreds of thousands of distinct CDR3 sequences; over 9.5% of them were counted only once. The ten top clones hold less than 5% of the sample. The germline V gene supplies CDR1 SGHTS and CDR2 YDEGEE. V drops 4 bases and J drops 5 bases, leaving 21 bases in between. CDR3 length: 16 amino acids, cysteine to phenylalanine. Kept here is only the CDR3 DNA, which spans 48 bases and is read in frame from base 1. Turning to this clonotype: Its cognate antigen has yet to be identified. No clone much larger than this one lies a single base away; base qualities are absent.

The TCR originated in a human donor who donated a stem cell graft to a child with acute myeloid leukemia. The sequenced sample was PBMCs from the stem cell graft donor, obtained from the stem cell graft. This receptor chain uses TRBV5-8 and TRBJ2-5; D gene: possibly TRBD1, on 6 matching bases. CDR3 protein: CASSPSLQGNSETQYF. The bases are TGTGCCAGCAGCCCGTCCCTACAGGGTAATAGTGAGACCCAGTACTTC. The full variable domain, with segments outside the CDR3 supplied by the reference TRBV5-8 and TRBJ2-5 proteins, appears as EAGVTQSPTHLIKTRGQQATLRCSPISGHTSVYWYQQALGLGLQFLLWYDEGEERNRGNFPPRFSGRQFPNYSSELNVNALELEDSALYLCASSPSLQGNSETQYFGPGTRLLVL.